These 23 T cell receptor beta chains came from one sample sequenced in a study of blood T cell repertoires in COVID-19. The protocol was immunoSEQ multiplex PCR, while the TCRdb copy is restricted to in-frame clones and leaves out a portion. The sample has 150,000 or so clones, under 90% seen once. The sequenced sample consisted of PBMCs or T cells enriched from blood (not recorded which). The receptors were sampled from a man aged 50 or older who had recovered from COVID-19.

The V call is TRBV10-1, the J call TRBJ2-1; 7 nucleotides line up with TRBD1. The V and J ends lost 4 bases and 9 bases, in that order; junction bases with no gene match: 6. The CDR3 is made up of 13 amino acids. Germline lookup yields CDR1 WNHNN and CDR2 SYGVQD (reference sequence). CDR3 residues: CASSGDRDSEQFF. The CDR3 bases are TGCGCCAGCAGTGGGGACCGGGACAGTGAGCAGTTCTTC.

V usage is TRBV28 and J usage is TRBJ1-4; unclear D gene. The CDR3 covers 13 residues. The V gene's germline CDR1 is MDHEN and CDR2 SYDVKM. Trimming removed 6 bases from V and 4 bases from J, with 9 bases in between. CDR3 residues: CASSPGRNEKLFF. CDR3 bases: TGTGCCAGCAGCCCAGGCCGTAATGAAAAACTGTTTTTT.

This clone appeared once. The chain links TRBV4-1 to TRBJ1-1; tentatively, D is TRBD1 (6 bases). The CDR3 runs to 15 residues. In germline, CDR1 is MGHRA, CDR2 YSYEKL. V lost 7 bases to trimming and J lost 4 bases, with 19 bases between them. CDR3 DNA: TGCGCCAGCACCCAGATGGGGCAGGGGTTCACTGAAGCTTTCTTT. It is translated as CASTQMGQGFTEAFF.

The chain links TRBV29-1 to TRBJ1-3; D is ambiguous. Germline V lookup: CDR1 SQVTM, CDR2 ANQGSEA. CDR3 length: 15 amino acids. V was pared by 7 bases and J by 0 bases, with 16 bases between. CDR3 nucleotides: TGCAGCGCCATCACTAGGGCCCACTCTGGAAACACCATATATTTT. Its translation: CSAITRAHSGNTIYF.

DNA of the CDR3: TGTGCCAGCAGCCGGACAGGGTCTTCCTACGAGCAGTACTTC. It specifies CASSRTGSSYEQYF. The rearrangement links TRBV9 to TRBJ2-7; 8 bases align to TRBD1. Trimming took 4 bases from V and 1 from J; bases not matched to a gene: 4. Germline CDR1 reads SGDLS; CDR2 reads YYNGEE. CDR3 length equals 14 residues.

This chain uses TRBV18 with TRBJ1-5; a weak D match, TRBD1 (5 bases). V was pared by 2 bases and J by 4 bases, with 12 bases between. Germline loops: CDR1 KGHSH, CDR2 LQKENI. The CDR3 contains 15 residues. The CDR3 DNA reads as TGTGCCAGCTCACCAGGGGCAGGACCGAATCAGCCCCAGCATTTT. Translated: CASSPGAGPNQPQHF.

This chain uses TRBV10-2 with TRBJ1-5, with D unclear. The V and J ends lost 3 bases and 4 bases respectively, with 13 bases between them. The CDR3 loop spans 15 amino acids. CDR1 is WSHSY and CDR2 is SAAADI in the germline V gene. This chain's CDR3 is CASSDVLVVNQPQHF. The DNA of the CDR3 is TGCGCCAGCAGTGACGTACTAGTAGTGAATCAGCCCCAGCATTTT.

The chain is built from TRBV4-1 and TRBJ2-5; 7 nucleotides line up with TRBD1. CDR1 and CDR2 (germline): MGHRA, YSYEKL. The J segment lost 1 base and the V segment lost 5 bases, leaving 10 bases of the junction unmatched. CDR3 length equals 16 residues. The CDR3, as DNA: TGCGCCAGCAGCTCGAGCAGGGGGACATCCCAAGAGACCCAGTACTTC. It codes for CASSSSRGTSQETQYF.

About this clone itself: The identical CDR3 is also encoded by other nucleotide sequences in the sample. The rearrangement links TRBV5-1 to TRBJ2-7, with TRBD1 matching 8 bases. V shed 2 bases, J shed 5 bases, and the junction held 6 bases outside the gene matches. CDR1 SGHRS and CDR2 YFSETQ come from the germline V gene. This CDR3 has 14 residues. The CDR3 DNA reads as TGCGCCAGCAGCTTAGGAGACAGGGGCGACGAGCAGTACTTC. Translated, it gives CASSLGDRGDEQYF.

The rearrangement uses TRBV5-5 and TRBJ2-3, with a possible D match to TRBD2 (7 bases). This CDR3 comprises 16 residues. Trimming took off 4 bases at V and 1 base at J, with 16 bases between the two ends. Germline lookup yields CDR1 SGHKS and CDR2 YYEKEE (reference sequence). The CDR3 coding sequence is TGTGCCAGCAGCGCGAGGGGGGGAGAGGGCACAGATACGCAGTATTTT. Its protein is CASSARGGEGTDTQYF.

The chain recombines TRBV9 with TRBJ2-1, with TRBD2 matching over 13 bases. Losses at the gene ends were 7 bases for V and 9 bases for J; bases not matched to a gene: 13. The CDR3 contains 16 residues. From germline, CDR1 is SGDLS and CDR2 YYNGEE. CDR3 sequence: CASHPTSGGAGGEQFF. CDR3 DNA: TGTGCCAGCCACCCAACTAGCGGGGGGGCCGGGGGTGAGCAGTTCTTC.

The chain carries TRBV3-1 (or the pseudogene TRBV3-2) and TRBJ1-1; 8 nucleotides match TRBD1. The J segment lost 4 bases and the V segment lost 5 bases, leaving 6 bases of the junction unmatched. The CDR3 consists of 14 residues. Germline V gene sequence: CDR1 LGHDT, CDR2 YNNKEL (reference sequence). CDR3 loop: CASSIGQGFTEAFF. The CDR3 coding sequence is TGTGCCAGCAGCATCGGACAGGGATTCACTGAAGCTTTCTTT.

The chain has TRBV24-1 and TRBJ1-3; D is possibly TRBD1 (5 bases). This CDR3 contains 15 residues. The V gene lost 4 bases and the J gene lost 2 bases, with 11 bases spanning the gap. Germline CDR1 reads KGHDR; CDR2 reads SFDVKD. The CDR3 region is CATSESRGTGNTIYF. The CDR3 DNA reads TGTGCCACCAGTGAGTCCCGGGGGACTGGAAACACCATATATTTT.

The V call is TRBV27, the J call TRBJ2-4; D may be TRBD1 (6 bases). Germline CDR1 is MNHEY and CDR2 is SMNVEV (reference sequence). The CDR3 runs to 13 residues. Trimming cost V 0 bases and J 7 bases, with 7 bases left between them. The CDR3 nucleotides are TGTGCCAGCAGTTTATCAGGGGGTAACATTCAGTACTTC. This gives the protein CASSLSGGNIQYF.

The chain joins TRBV10-3 to TRBJ2-3, with TRBD2 matching over 7 bases. The CDR3 length is 16 residues. Trimming removed 4 bases from V and 6 bases from J; junction bases left unmatched: 13. Germline lookup yields CDR1 ENHRY and CDR2 SYGVKD. The CDR3 here is CAISGRGGPGIDTQYF. CDR3 nucleotide sequence: TGTGCCATCAGTGGGCGCGGGGGACCAGGGATCGATACGCAGTATTTT.

This clone was seen only a few times. This chain uses TRBV6-2 or TRBV6-3 with TRBJ1-5; 7 nucleotides align to TRBD1. Germline values: CDR1 MNHEY, CDR2 SVGEGT. After removal of 1 base from V and 3 bases from J, the junction contained 9 bases not matched to a gene. The CDR3 runs to 17 residues. CDR3 sequence: CASSYLLGTDINQPQHF. The DNA for the CDR3 is TGTGCCAGCAGTTACTTGTTGGGGACAGACATCAATCAGCCCCAGCATTTT.

The V call is TRBV27, the J call TRBJ1-1; the D is unclear. This CDR3 region has 14 residues. CDR1 and CDR2 from the germline V gene are MNHEY and SMNVEV (reference sequence). The V and J ends lost 3 bases and 0 bases respectively, with 8 bases between them. Here the CDR3 reads CASSFAAMNTEAFF. CDR3 bases: TGTGCCAGCAGTTTCGCAGCGATGAACACTGAAGCTTTCTTT.

The genes are TRBV5-6 and TRBJ2-1; 8 positions match TRBD2. Trimming removed 5 bases from V and 2 bases from J; junction bases left unmatched: 12. Per the germline V gene, CDR1 is SGHDT and CDR2 is YYEEEE. The CDR3 consists of 17 residues. CDR3 sequence (DNA): TGTGCCAGCAGTTTCGCCGCCGGGACTAGACCCTACAATGAGCAGTTCTTC. This gives the protein CASSFAAGTRPYNEQFF.

The J gene is TRBJ1-2, the V gene TRBV6-6; possible D gene TRBD1, 6 bases. The CDR3 runs 14 residues. Germline CDR1 MNHNY, CDR2 SVGAGI (reference sequence). Trimming pared 5 bases from V and 4 bases from J, leaving 14 bases between. CDR3: CASSTGGRAYGYTF. In DNA form, the CDR3 reads TGTGCCAGCAGTACGGGGGGCAGAGCCTATGGCTACACCTTC.

The chain uses TRBV5-1 and TRBJ2-6, with D possibly TRBD1 on 5 matching bases. The CDR3 length is 17 residues. The germline V gene has CDR1 SGHRS and CDR2 YFSETQ. V lost 4 bases and J 2 bases, leaving 16 bases between the germline ends. CDR3 in amino acids: CASSGMDTHTGANVLTF. DNA for the CDR3: TGCGCCAGCAGCGGGATGGACACGCACACTGGGGCCAACGTCCTGACTTTC.

This chain uses TRBV18 with TRBJ1-2; the D is unclear. The CDR3 covers 12 residues. Trimming pared 2 bases from V and 8 bases from J, leaving 9 bases between. Germline-derived CDR1 and CDR2 are KGHSH and LQKENI. CDR3 nucleotide sequence: TGTGCCAGCTCACCAGCCGGCGGCGGCTACACCTTC. Translation: CASSPAGGGYTF.

The J gene is TRBJ2-7, the V gene TRBV6-5; the D gene is possibly TRBD2 (5 bases). CDR1 is MNHEY and CDR2 is SVGAGI in the germline V gene. Deletions cut 8 bases from V and 3 bases from J, with 11 bases between. The CDR3 length is 12 residues. The CDR3 sequence is CASRGSIYEQYF. CDR3 coding DNA: TGTGCCAGCCGCGGGTCCATCTACGAGCAGTACTTC.

This rearrangement joins TRBV9 to TRBJ2-7; 7 positions match TRBD1. V was clipped by 4 bases and J by 4 bases; unmatched bases: 11. This CDR3 has 15 amino acids. Per germline, CDR1 SGDLS and CDR2 YYNGEE. In nucleotides, the CDR3 is TGTGCCAGCAGCCCCAACGCCGGGACAGTATACGAGCAGTACTTC. Its protein product is CASSPNAGTVYEQYF.